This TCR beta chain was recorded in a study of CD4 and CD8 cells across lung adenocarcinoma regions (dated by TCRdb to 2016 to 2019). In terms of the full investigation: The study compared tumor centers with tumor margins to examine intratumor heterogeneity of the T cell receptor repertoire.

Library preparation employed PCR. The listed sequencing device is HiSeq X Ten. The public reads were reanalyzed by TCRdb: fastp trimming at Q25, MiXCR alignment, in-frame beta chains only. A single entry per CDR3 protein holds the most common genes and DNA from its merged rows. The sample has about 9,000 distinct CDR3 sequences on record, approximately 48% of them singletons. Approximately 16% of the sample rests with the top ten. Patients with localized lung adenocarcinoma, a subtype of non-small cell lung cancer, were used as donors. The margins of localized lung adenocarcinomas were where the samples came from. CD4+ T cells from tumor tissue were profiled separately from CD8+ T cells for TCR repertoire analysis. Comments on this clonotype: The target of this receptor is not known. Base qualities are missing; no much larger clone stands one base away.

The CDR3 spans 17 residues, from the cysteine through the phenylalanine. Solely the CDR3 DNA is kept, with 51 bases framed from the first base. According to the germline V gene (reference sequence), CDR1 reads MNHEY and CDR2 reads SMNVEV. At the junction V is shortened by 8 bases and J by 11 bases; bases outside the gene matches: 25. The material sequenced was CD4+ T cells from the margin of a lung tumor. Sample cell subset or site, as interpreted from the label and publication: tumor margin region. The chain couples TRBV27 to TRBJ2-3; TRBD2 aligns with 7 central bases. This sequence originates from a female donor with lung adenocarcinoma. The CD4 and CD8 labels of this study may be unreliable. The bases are TGTGCCAGCCAACGCGAACGACTAGCTGTAAGCACAGAGAAGCAGTATTTT. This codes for CASQRERLAVSTEKQYF.